These T cell receptor beta chains were read from a single sample in a study of blood T cell repertoires in COVID-19. TCRdb's copy holds only in-frame clones and misses some; the assay was immunoSEQ multiplex PCR. The sample carries over 140,000 clones, 76% recorded once. The material sequenced was peripheral blood. Receptors were obtained from a woman older than 75 with active or convalescent COVID-19. The CDR3 runs from the conserved cysteine through the conserved F or W. D genes are given only for firm matches. The size entry is marked missing in some rows and otherwise reads once, few, many or a size class.

>.|.|TRBJ2-1|TRBV7-6
CASSLQASSSYNEQFF
TGTGCCAGCAGCTTACAAGCCTCTAGCTCCTACAATGAGCAGTTCTTC
>.|TRBD1|TRBJ1-1|TRBV30
CAWSGRGAIEAFF
TGTGCCTGGAGTGGCAGGGGGGCAATTGAAGCTTTCTTT
>.|.|TRBJ2-1|TRBV6-2/TRBV6-3
CASSYSMNEQFF
TGTGCCAGCAGTTACTCTATGAATGAGCAGTTCTTC
>.|TRBD2|TRBJ2-1|TRBV30
CAWRFGLAGVNEQFF
TGTGCCTGGAGGTTCGGACTAGCGGGGGTCAATGAGCAGTTCTTC
>.|.|TRBJ2-1|TRBV7-3
CASSLGGSYNEQFF
TGTGCCAGCAGCCTCGGAGGCTCGTACAATGAGCAGTTCTTC
>few|TRBD1|TRBJ2-2|TRBV5-1
CASSLVTGGLTGELFF
TGCGCCAGCAGCTTGGTTACAGGGGGGTTAACCGGGGAGCTGTTTTTT
>few|.|TRBJ2-2|TRBV5-1
CASSLGGTANTGELFF
TGCGCCAGCAGCTTAGGCGGGACAGCGAACACCGGGGAGCTGTTTTTT
>.|.|TRBJ2-2|TRBV7-8
CASSLDRGSGELFF
TGTGCCAGCAGCTTAGATCGGGGGTCCGGGGAGCTGTTTTTT
>many|TRBD1|TRBJ1-3|TRBV30
CAWRKRGRGNTIYF
TGTGCCTGGCGAAAAAGGGGGCGCGGAAACACCATATATTTT
>.|.|TRBJ1-3|TRBV5-1
CASSSGSGNTIYF
TGCGCCAGCAGCAGCGGTTCTGGAAACACCATATATTTT
>.|TRBD1|TRBJ2-5|TRBV6-5
CASSSTGSETQYF
TGTGCCAGCAGTTCGACAGGGTCGGAGACCCAGTACTTC
>few|.|TRBJ2-5|TRBV4-1
CASSQDSVLSGQETQYF
TGCGCCAGCAGCCAAGATTCGGTCCTCTCGGGTCAAGAGACCCAGTACTTC
>.|TRBD1|TRBJ1-2|TRBV5-1
CASSLDRGRSNYGYTF
TGCGCCAGCAGCTTGGACAGGGGGCGAAGTAACTATGGCTACACCTTC
>.|TRBD2|TRBJ2-1|TRBV13
CASSLNKRGGFYNEQFF
TGTGCCAGCAGCTTAAACAAGCGGGGGGGGTTCTACAATGAGCAGTTCTTC
>.|TRBD1|TRBJ1-2|TRBV19
CASSIPGQVYGYTF
TGTGCCAGTAGTATTCCTGGACAGGTTTATGGCTACACCTTC
>.|.|TRBJ1-5|TRBV10-2
CASSPTENSNQPQHF
TGCGCCAGCAGCCCGACAGAGAATAGCAATCAGCCCCAGCATTTT